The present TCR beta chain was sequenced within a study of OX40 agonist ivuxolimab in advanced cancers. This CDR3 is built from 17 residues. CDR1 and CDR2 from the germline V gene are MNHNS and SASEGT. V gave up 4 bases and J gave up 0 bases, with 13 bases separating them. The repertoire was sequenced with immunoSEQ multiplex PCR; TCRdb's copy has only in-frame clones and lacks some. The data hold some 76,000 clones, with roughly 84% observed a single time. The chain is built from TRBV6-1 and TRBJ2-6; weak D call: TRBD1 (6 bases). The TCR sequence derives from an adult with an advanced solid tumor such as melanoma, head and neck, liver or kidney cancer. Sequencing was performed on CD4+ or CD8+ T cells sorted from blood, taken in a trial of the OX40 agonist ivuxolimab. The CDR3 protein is CASSVRDTGSGANVLTF. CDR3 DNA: TGTGCCAGCAGTGTCCGGGACACCGGCTCTGGGGCCAACGTCCTGACTTTC.